Below, 32 T cell receptor beta chains from the same sample are listed, as sequenced in a study of blood T cell repertoires in COVID-19. Sequencing was performed with immunoSEQ multiplex PCR; in TCRdb, only in-frame clones are kept and a portion is missing. The sample carries 55,000 to 75,000 clones, around 85% recorded once. Sequencing was performed on peripheral blood. The receptor set was obtained from a man between 65 and 85 years old with acute or convalescent COVID-19.

The chain combines TRBV4-3 with TRBJ2-3; 10 bases agree with TRBD2. V lost 2 bases, J lost 1 base, and 6 bases stayed unmatched. The CDR3 totals 17 residues. Germline CDR1 and CDR2: LGHNA and YSLEER. The CDR3 sequence is CASSQLYLAGGTDTQYF. The CDR3 DNA sequence: TGCGCCAGCAGCCAACTGTACCTAGCGGGAGGCACAGATACGCAGTATTTT.

This sequence joins TRBV30 and TRBJ1-5, with D tentatively TRBD1 (5 bases). The germline V and J ends were trimmed by 1 base and 5 bases, with 12 bases remaining between them. Germline assignment: CDR1 GTSNPN and CDR2 SVGIG (reference sequence). This CDR3 region has 14 residues. The CDR3, as DNA: TGTGCCTGGAGTGGGAGGGGAAGCGATCAGCCCCAGCATTTT. This sequence encodes CAWSGRGSDQPQHF.

V usage is TRBV7-8 and J usage is TRBJ1-1; tentatively, D is TRBD1 (6 bases). There are 18 residues in the CDR3. Trimming took off 2 bases at V and 1 base at J, with 20 bases between the two ends. Germline CDR1 reads SGHVS; CDR2 reads FQNEAQ. CDR3 sequence: CASSLTSGAIQENTEAFF. The CDR3 DNA follows: TGTGCCAGCAGCTTAACGTCAGGGGCCATTCAGGAGAACACTGAAGCTTTCTTT.

This clone has more than one count but fewer than ten. The chain joins TRBV10-2 to TRBJ1-1, with D possibly matching TRBD1 (6 bases). Trimming stripped 7 bases from V and 3 bases from J, with 15 bases between. This CDR3 is built from 14 residues. Germline CDR1 WSHSY, CDR2 SAAADI. The CDR3 sequence: CASTVGRGDTEAFF. For the CDR3, the DNA is TGCGCCAGCACCGTAGGGAGGGGGGACACTGAAGCTTTCTTT.

J is TRBJ1-1 and V is TRBV28; the D gene is possibly TRBD1 (6 bases). V was trimmed by 8 bases and J by 9 bases, leaving 16 bases between them. Germline V lookup: CDR1 MDHEN, CDR2 SYDVKM. The length of the CDR3 is 12 residues. The CDR3 is CASPNPGHKAFF. The CDR3 coding sequence is TGTGCCAGCCCTAACCCGGGACACAAAGCTTTCTTT.

DNA for the CDR3: TGCGCCAGCATTCCCGGGACAGGGGGCAACACTGAAGCTTTCTTT. Translating gives CASIPGTGGNTEAFF. The chain carries TRBV4-1 and TRBJ1-1, with 12 bases lining up with TRBD1. CDR1 and CDR2 from the germline V gene are MGHRA and YSYEKL. The V and J ends lost 7 bases and 2 bases, in that order; junction bases with no gene match: 5. This CDR3 has 15 amino acids.

The chain has TRBV20-1 and TRBJ2-7, with 10 bases fitting TRBD2. V shed 3 bases, J shed 1 base, and the junction held 3 bases outside the gene matches. There are 14 residues in the CDR3. CDR1 and CDR2 from the germline V gene are DFQATT and SNEGSKA (reference sequence). In DNA, the CDR3 is TGCAGTGCTAGTACTAGCGGGACTTCCTACGAGCAGTACTTC. This codes for CSASTSGTSYEQYF.

The rearrangement links TRBV28 to TRBJ1-5; perhaps TRBD1 as D (5 bases). The CDR3 spans 13 residues. Between the trimmed V and J ends, which lost 5 bases and 4 bases, there was a span of 9 bases. Germline lookup yields CDR1 MDHEN and CDR2 SYDVKM. CDR3 DNA: TGTGCCAGCAGTCCCGGGGGGAATCAGCCCCAGCATTTT. Residues: CASSPGGNQPQHF. Using reference TRBV28 and TRBJ1-5 for the parts outside the CDR3, the full variable domain is DVKVTQSSRYLVKRTGEKVFLECVQDMDHENMFWYRQDPGLGLRLIYFSYDVKMKEKGDIPEGYSVSREKKERFSLILESASTNQTSMYLCASSPGGNQPQHFGDGTRLSIL.

The rearrangement joins TRBV27 to TRBJ2-3; 7 positions agree with TRBD2. The CDR3 sequence is 15 residues long. V dropped 4 bases and J dropped 3; count of bases not matched to a gene: 7. Germline V CDR1 and CDR2: MNHEY, SMNVEV (reference sequence). The CDR3 here is CASSWSGTGTDTQYF. The CDR3 nucleotides are TGTGCCAGCAGTTGGAGCGGGACGGGGACAGATACGCAGTATTTT.

The genes are TRBV5-4 and TRBJ2-3; D possibly corresponds to TRBD1 (6 bases). CDR3 length equals 15 residues. Germline V gives CDR1 SGHNT, CDR2 YYREEE (reference sequence). Trimming removed 0 bases at V and 4 bases at J, with 12 bases between. The CDR3 here is CASSLEQGFADTQYF. In DNA, the CDR3 is TGTGCCAGCAGCTTGGAGCAGGGGTTTGCAGATACGCAGTATTTT.

This clone was counted only a few times. The chain joins TRBV7-2 to TRBJ2-5; tentative D call: TRBD2 (6 bases). Deletions cut 1 base from V and 4 bases from J, with 10 bases between. Germline CDR1 SGHTA, CDR2 FQGNSA. The CDR3 sequence is 14 residues long. In nucleotides, the CDR3 is TGTGCCAGCAGCTTAGGGCGGGGCCCAGAGACCCAGTACTTC. Its protein product is CASSLGRGPETQYF.

The CDR3 nucleotides read TGCGCCAGCAGACCGGACAGTTTCCTTGGAAACACCATATATTTT. Its protein is CASRPDSFLGNTIYF. The chain combines TRBV5-1 with TRBJ1-3, with D possibly matching TRBD1 (6 bases). This CDR3 contains 15 residues. Trimming stripped 5 bases from V and 3 bases from J, with 15 bases between. Germline CDR1 is SGHRS and CDR2 is YFSETQ.

V usage is TRBV19 and J usage is TRBJ1-1; unclear D gene. The CDR3 loop spans 12 amino acids. V lost 8 bases to trimming and J lost 4 bases, with 11 bases between them. In germline, CDR1 is LNHDA, CDR2 SQIVND (reference sequence). The CDR3 nucleotides are TGTGCCAGTCTCGGTAGAGGCACTGAAGCTTTCTTT. Its protein is CASLGRGTEAFF.

This chain connects TRBV25-1 to TRBJ1-2; TRBD1 might be the D (6 bases). Germline lookup yields CDR1 MGHDK and CDR2 SYGVNS. CDR3 length: 14 amino acids. V gave up 6 bases and J gave up 7 bases, with 18 bases separating them. In DNA form, the CDR3 reads TGTGCCAGCAGCAGTATACAGGGAAGAGGTGGCTACACCTTC. Amino acid sequence: CASSSIQGRGGYTF.

This rearrangement joins TRBV11-2 to TRBJ2-3; 9 bases agree with TRBD2. The CDR3 totals 18 residues. Germline assignment: CDR1 SGHAT and CDR2 FQNNGV. The V segment lost 6 bases and the J segment 0 bases; nucleotides outside the gene matches: 13. In DNA, the CDR3 is TGTGCCAGCAGGCCTATGACTAGCGGCCTGCCTAGCACAGATACGCAGTATTTT. It codes for CASRPMTSGLPSTDTQYF.

This chain connects TRBV5-1 to TRBJ1-1, with D tentatively TRBD1 (5 bases). In germline, CDR1 is SGHRS, CDR2 YFSETQ. The CDR3 covers 13 residues. Trimming stripped 0 bases from V and 6 bases from J, with 9 bases between. Written as DNA, the CDR3 is TGCGCCAGCAGCTTGGTGGGGGAGGCTGAAGCTTTCTTT. The encoded protein is CASSLVGEAEAFF.

In this sample, this clone turned up a few times. The gene calls are TRBV6-8 and TRBJ2-7, with a weak D call TRBD1 (6 bases). The CDR3 is 15 residues long. Per the germline V gene, CDR1 is MNHGY and CDR2 is SAAAGT. Deletions cut 8 bases from V and 0 bases from J, with 17 bases between. The CDR3 bases are TGTGCCAGCGATTCCCTAACAGGGATCTCCTACGAGCAGTACTTC. This sequence encodes CASDSLTGISYEQYF.

Worth noting for this clone: Within the sample, other DNA sequences also encode this same CDR3. The chain is built from TRBV5-6 and TRBJ1-6; D gene unclear. CDR3 length: 14 amino acids. V gave up 4 bases and J gave up 4 bases, with 9 bases separating them. Germline CDR1 and CDR2: SGHDT and YYEEEE. The CDR3 DNA reads TGTGCCAGCAGCCTGGCGGGGTATAATTCACCCCTCCACTTT. This gives the protein CASSLAGYNSPLHF.

This clone appeared a few times. CDR3 in amino acids: CAISYLGGNTGELFF. The CDR3 coding sequence is TGTGCCATCAGCTACTTAGGGGGGAACACCGGGGAGCTGTTTTTT. This chain connects TRBV10-3 to TRBJ2-2; D is perhaps TRBD1 (6 bases). Germline lookup yields CDR1 ENHRY and CDR2 SYGVKD. The CDR3 consists of 15 residues. Trimming took 6 bases from V and 1 from J, leaving 12 bases between them.

The chain combines TRBV5-8 with TRBJ2-5; 14 positions agree with TRBD2. There are 16 residues in the CDR3. CDR1 SGHTS and CDR2 YDEGEE come from the germline V gene. V lost 4 bases and J lost 4; bases outside the gene matches: 6. In DNA form, the CDR3 reads TGTGCCAGCAGCCCCCGACTAGCGGGAGGGACAGAGACCCAGTACTTC. The encoded protein is CASSPRLAGGTETQYF.

Of note for this clone: Germline and junction disagree at one end, which may indicate a read error. This chain links TRBV28 with TRBJ1-5; 9 positions agree with TRBD1. Germline values: CDR1 MDHEN, CDR2 SYDVKM. The CDR3 is made up of 14 amino acids. The CDR3 region is CASSVGTGKGLGDF. As DNA, the CDR3 is TGTGCCAGCAGTGTGGGGACAGGGAAAGGCCTAGGGGATTTT.

The V call is TRBV30, the J call TRBJ2-1, with 7 nucleotides matching TRBD2. This CDR3 contains 14 residues. V lost 4 bases to trimming and J lost 10 bases; unmatched junction nucleotides: 13. CDR1 is GTSNPN, CDR2 SVGIG, per germline (reference sequence). Written as DNA, the CDR3 is TGTGCCTGGAAGAAAGAGGGAGGGCCCTACGAGCAGTTCTTC. Translation: CAWKKEGGPYEQFF.

J is TRBJ2-7 and V is TRBV10-3; TRBD1 is a possible D gene (5 bases). The V gene's germline CDR1 is ENHRY and CDR2 SYGVKD. V lost 6 bases to trimming and J lost 3 bases, with 9 bases between them. This CDR3 region has 12 residues. The CDR3 loop is CAIRDTSYEQYF. CDR3 sequence (DNA): TGTGCCATCAGGGACACGAGCTACGAGCAGTACTTC.

The chain has TRBV9 and TRBJ2-7, with TRBD2 identical over 12 bases. Germline V gene sequence: CDR1 SGDLS, CDR2 YYNGEE. Trimming cost V 5 bases and J 2 bases; bases outside gene matches: 2. This CDR3 region has 14 residues. The CDR3 reads CASSGLAGPYEQYF. CDR3 coding DNA: TGTGCCAGCAGTGGACTAGCGGGGCCCTACGAGCAGTACTTC. The variable domain in full, completed from reference TRBV9 and TRBJ2-7, reads DSGVTQTPKHLITATGQRVTLRCSPRSGDLSVYWYQQSLDQGLQFLIQYYNGEERAKGNILERFSAQQFPDLHSELNLSSLELGDSALYFCASSGLAGPYEQYFGPGTRLTVT.

The V and J genes are TRBV6-5 and TRBJ1-6; the D is unclear. CDR3 length equals 16 residues. The germline CDR1 and CDR2 sequences are MNHEY and SVGAGI. The germline V and J ends were trimmed by 1 base and 0 bases, with 7 bases remaining between them. The CDR3 nucleotides are TGTGCCAGCAGTTACTTCCCCAGCTCCTATAATTCACCCCTCCACTTT. It translates to CASSYFPSSYNSPLHF.

The chain couples TRBV6-5 to TRBJ1-6; D gene ambiguous. This CDR3 has 13 residues. Germline values: CDR1 MNHEY, CDR2 SVGAGI. V lost 6 bases, J lost 7 bases, and 10 bases lay in between. CDR3 DNA sequence: TGTGCCAGCAGCCAAGGAGTAAATTCACCCCTCCACTTT. This codes for CASSQGVNSPLHF.

The chain combines TRBV21-1 with TRBJ2-7; no check of the table's D call, TRBD1, against the DNA was made. TRBV21-1 represents a pseudogene. The CDR3 has 14 amino acids. CDR3 loop: CASSAGDTTYEQYF. CDR3 in DNA: TGTGCCAGCAGTGCCGGGGACACCACCTACGAGCAGTACTTC.

V gene TRBV9 combines with J gene TRBJ2-7, with 7 bases matching TRBD2. In germline, CDR1 is SGDLS, CDR2 YYNGEE. The length of the CDR3 is 14 residues. V lost 3 bases and J lost 3; bases outside the gene matches: 6. CDR3 nucleotides: TGTGCCAGCAGCGCAAGCGGGAAGATCTACGAGCAGTACTTC. This codes for CASSASGKIYEQYF. The full variable domain, with the rest looked up from reference TRBV9 and TRBJ2-7, is DSGVTQTPKHLITATGQRVTLRCSPRSGDLSVYWYQQSLDQGLQFLIQYYNGEERAKGNILERFSAQQFPDLHSELNLSSLELGDSALYFCASSASGKIYEQYFGPGTRLTVT.

The V gene is TRBV19, the J gene TRBJ2-2, with D possibly matching TRBD1 (6 bases). V was pared by 9 bases and J by 6 bases, with 17 bases between. This CDR3 has 14 residues. Germline V gives CDR1 LNHDA, CDR2 SQIVND (reference sequence). CDR3 residues: CASRDTPEAGELFF. The DNA for the CDR3 is TGTGCCAGCCGGGACACCCCTGAGGCCGGGGAGCTGTTTTTT.

This chain links TRBV6-2 or TRBV6-3 with TRBJ2-7; 9 nucleotides line up with TRBD2. The CDR3 has 15 amino acids. The germline V gene has CDR1 MNHEY and CDR2 SVGEGT. J was trimmed by 2 bases and V by 2 bases; bases with no gene match: 4. This CDR3 is CASSYRTSAAYEQYF. The CDR3, as DNA: TGTGCCAGCAGTTACCGGACTAGCGCGGCCTACGAGCAGTACTTC.

In DNA, the CDR3 is TGTGCCATCAGTGAGTCTACAGGGAATCAGCCCCAGCATTTT. The encoded protein is CAISESTGNQPQHF. The rearrangement links TRBV10-3 to TRBJ1-5; tentatively, D is TRBD1 (6 bases). The germline V gene has CDR1 ENHRY and CDR2 SYGVKD. Trimming removed 0 bases from V and 4 bases from J, with 7 bases in between. The CDR3 is 14 residues long.

CDR3 sequence: CASSWAGGGEKLFF. For the CDR3, the DNA is TGTGCCAGCAGCTGGGCAGGGGGCGGTGAAAAACTGTTTTTT. This chain uses TRBV11-2 with TRBJ1-4, with 8 bases aligning to TRBD1. This CDR3 spans 14 amino acids. Germline assignment: CDR1 SGHAT and CDR2 FQNNGV. The V segment lost 4 bases and the J segment 7 bases; nucleotides outside the gene matches: 5.